This T cell receptor (beta chain) was recorded in a study of cytomegalovirus exposure and HLA in healthy donors. Study observations and caveats: Reports indicated that the classifier achieved high specificity and sensitivity in diagnosing cytomegalovirus status. In vitro data verified a few CMV-associated chains as specific for CMV antigens. Many donors shared some public TCRs, even though most TCR sequences were rare.

CDR1 and CDR2 (germline): SGHNT, YYREEE (reference sequence). The CDR3 totals 13 residues. The V gene lost 3 bases and the J gene lost 1 base, with 7 bases spanning the gap. The table came from immunoSEQ multiplex PCR; TCRdb's copy has only in-frame clones and leaves some out. This sample has 110,000 or so clones, with more than 75% found just once. Concerning this clone itself: What it recognizes is unknown.

The genes are TRBV5-4 and TRBJ1-2; no definite D call. The TCR sequence derives from a man aged 18 to 29 in good health and CMV-seronegative. The sequenced sample was PBMCs. CDR3 residues: CASSYNDNYGYTF. In DNA, the CDR3 is TGTGCCAGCAGCTACAACGATAACTATGGCTACACCTTC.